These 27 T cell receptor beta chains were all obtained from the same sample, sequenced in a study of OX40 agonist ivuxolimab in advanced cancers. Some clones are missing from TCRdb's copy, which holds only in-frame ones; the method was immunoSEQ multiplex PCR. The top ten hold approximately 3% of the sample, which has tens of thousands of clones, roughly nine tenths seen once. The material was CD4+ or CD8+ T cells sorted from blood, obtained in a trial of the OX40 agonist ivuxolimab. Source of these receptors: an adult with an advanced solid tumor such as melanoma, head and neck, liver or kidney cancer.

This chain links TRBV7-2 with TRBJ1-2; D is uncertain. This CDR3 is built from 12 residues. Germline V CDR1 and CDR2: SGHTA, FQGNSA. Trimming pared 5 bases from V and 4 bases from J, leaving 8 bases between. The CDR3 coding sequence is TGTGCCAGCAGCACTCGGAGCTATGGCTACACCTTC. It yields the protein CASSTRSYGYTF.

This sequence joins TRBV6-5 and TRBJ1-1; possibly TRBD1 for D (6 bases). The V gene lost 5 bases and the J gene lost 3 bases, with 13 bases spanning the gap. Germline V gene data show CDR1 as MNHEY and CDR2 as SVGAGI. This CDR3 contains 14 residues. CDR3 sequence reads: CASSKQGWDTEAFF. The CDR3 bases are TGTGCCAGCAGTAAGCAGGGGTGGGACACTGAAGCTTTCTTT.

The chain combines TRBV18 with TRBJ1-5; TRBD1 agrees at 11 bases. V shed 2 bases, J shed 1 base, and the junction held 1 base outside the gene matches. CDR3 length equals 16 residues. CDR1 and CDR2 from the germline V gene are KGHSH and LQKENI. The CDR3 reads CASSPGQGASNQPQHF. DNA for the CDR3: TGTGCCAGCTCACCAGGACAGGGGGCCAGCAATCAGCCCCAGCATTTT.

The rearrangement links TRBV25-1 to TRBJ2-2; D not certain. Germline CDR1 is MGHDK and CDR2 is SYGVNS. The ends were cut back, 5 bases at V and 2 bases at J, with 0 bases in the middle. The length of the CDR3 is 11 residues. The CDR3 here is CASSNTGELFF. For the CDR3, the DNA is TGTGCCAGCAGTAACACCGGGGAGCTGTTTTTT.

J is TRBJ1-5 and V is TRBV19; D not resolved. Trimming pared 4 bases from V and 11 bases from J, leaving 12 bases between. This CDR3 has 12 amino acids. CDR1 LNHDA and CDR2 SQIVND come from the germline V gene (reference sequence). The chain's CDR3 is CASSTSLGSQHF. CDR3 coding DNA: TGTGCCAGTAGTACGTCCCTCGGGTCCCAGCATTTT.

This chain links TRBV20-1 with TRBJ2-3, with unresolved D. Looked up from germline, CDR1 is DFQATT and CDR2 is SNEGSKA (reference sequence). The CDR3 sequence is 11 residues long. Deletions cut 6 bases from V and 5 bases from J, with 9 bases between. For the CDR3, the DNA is TGCAGTGCCCTACTCCGAGATACGCAGTATTTT. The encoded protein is CSALLRDTQYF.

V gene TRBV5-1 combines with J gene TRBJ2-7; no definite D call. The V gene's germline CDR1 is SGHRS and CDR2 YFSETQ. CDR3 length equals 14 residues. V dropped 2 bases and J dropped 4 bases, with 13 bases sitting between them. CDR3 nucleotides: TGCGCCAGCAGCTTCGGACCCCTCGGGTACGAGCAGTACTTC. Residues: CASSFGPLGYEQYF.

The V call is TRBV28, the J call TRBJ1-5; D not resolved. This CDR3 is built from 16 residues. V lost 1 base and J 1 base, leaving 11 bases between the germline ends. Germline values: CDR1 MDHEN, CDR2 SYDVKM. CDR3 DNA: TGTGCCAGCAGTTTATTGACGTACAGAAGCAATCAGCCCCAGCATTTT. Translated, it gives CASSLLTYRSNQPQHF.

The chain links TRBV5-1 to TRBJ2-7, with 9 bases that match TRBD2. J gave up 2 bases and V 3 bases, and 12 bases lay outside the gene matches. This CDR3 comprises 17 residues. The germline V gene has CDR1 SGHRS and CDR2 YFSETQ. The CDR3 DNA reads TGCGCCAGCAGCTCAGACCCCGGGACTAGCAACCCCTACGAGCAGTACTTC. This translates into CASSSDPGTSNPYEQYF.

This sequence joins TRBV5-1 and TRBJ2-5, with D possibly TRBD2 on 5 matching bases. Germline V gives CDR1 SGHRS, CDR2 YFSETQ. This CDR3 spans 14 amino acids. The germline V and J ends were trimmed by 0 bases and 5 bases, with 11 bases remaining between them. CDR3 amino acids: CASSLGASGETQYF. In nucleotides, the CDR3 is TGCGCCAGCAGCTTGGGAGCGTCGGGGGAGACCCAGTACTTC.

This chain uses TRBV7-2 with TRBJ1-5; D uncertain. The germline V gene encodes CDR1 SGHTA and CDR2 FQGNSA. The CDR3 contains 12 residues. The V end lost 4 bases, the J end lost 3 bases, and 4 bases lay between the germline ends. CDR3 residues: CASSSYNQPQHF. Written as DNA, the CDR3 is TGTGCCAGCAGCTCATACAATCAGCCCCAGCATTTT.

CDR3 coding DNA: TGTGCCAGCGGGAGGGGCAGCTCTGGAAACACCATATATTTT. Amino acids: CASGRGSSGNTIYF. The rearrangement uses TRBV6-5 and TRBJ1-3, with D possibly matching TRBD1 (5 bases). Germline V gene lookup returns CDR1 MNHEY and CDR2 SVGAGI. Trimming stripped 8 bases from V and 0 bases from J, with 11 bases between. The CDR3 runs to 14 residues.

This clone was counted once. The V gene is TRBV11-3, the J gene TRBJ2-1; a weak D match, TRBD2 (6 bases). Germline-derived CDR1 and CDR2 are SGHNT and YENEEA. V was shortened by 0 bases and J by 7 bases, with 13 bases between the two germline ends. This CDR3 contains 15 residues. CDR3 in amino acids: CASSLDYYRGNEQFF. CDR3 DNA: TGTGCCAGCAGCTTAGATTACTACCGGGGGAATGAGCAGTTCTTC. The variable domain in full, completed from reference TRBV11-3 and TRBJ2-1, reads EAGVVQSPRYKIIEKKQPVAFWCNPISGHNTLYWYLQNLGQGPELLIRYENEEAVDDSQLPKDRFSAERLKGVDSTLKIQPAELGDSAVYLCASSLDYYRGNEQFFGPGTRLTVL.

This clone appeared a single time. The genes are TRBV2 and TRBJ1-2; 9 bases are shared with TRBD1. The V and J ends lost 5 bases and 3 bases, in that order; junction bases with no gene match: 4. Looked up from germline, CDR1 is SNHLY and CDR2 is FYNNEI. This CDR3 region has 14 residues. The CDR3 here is CASSRTGVDYGYTF. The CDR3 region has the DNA TGTGCCAGCAGTCGGACAGGGGTTGACTATGGCTACACCTTC.

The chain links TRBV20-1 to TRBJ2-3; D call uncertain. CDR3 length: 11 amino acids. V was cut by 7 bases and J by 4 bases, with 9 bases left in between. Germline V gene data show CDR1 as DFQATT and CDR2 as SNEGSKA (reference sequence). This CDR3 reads CSGNYADTQYF. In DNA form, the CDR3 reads TGCAGTGGAAACTACGCAGATACGCAGTATTTT.

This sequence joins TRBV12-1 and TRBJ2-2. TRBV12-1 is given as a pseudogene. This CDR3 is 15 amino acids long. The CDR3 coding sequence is TGTGCCAGCAGCCACGCGGGACAGAACACCGGGGAGCTGTTTTTT. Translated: CASSHAGQNTGELFF.

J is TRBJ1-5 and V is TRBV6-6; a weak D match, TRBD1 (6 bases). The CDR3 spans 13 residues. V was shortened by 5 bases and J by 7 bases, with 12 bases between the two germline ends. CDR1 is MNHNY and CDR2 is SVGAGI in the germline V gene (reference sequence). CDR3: CASSAGAGQPQHF. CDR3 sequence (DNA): TGTGCCAGCAGTGCAGGGGCGGGACAGCCCCAGCATTTT.

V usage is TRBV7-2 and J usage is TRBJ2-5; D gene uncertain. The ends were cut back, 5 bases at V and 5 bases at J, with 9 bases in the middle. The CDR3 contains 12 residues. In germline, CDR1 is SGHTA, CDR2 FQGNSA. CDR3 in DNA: TGTGCCAGCAGCGAAAGGGCGGAGACCCAGTACTTC. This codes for CASSERAETQYF.

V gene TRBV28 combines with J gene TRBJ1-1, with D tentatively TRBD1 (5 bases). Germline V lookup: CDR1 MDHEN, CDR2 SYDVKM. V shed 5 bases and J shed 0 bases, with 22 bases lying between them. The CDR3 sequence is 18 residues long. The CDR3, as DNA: TGTGCCAGCAGTCCCCCGGGGGGGGTGATAGAGCTGAACACTGAAGCTTTCTTT. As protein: CASSPPGGVIELNTEAFF.

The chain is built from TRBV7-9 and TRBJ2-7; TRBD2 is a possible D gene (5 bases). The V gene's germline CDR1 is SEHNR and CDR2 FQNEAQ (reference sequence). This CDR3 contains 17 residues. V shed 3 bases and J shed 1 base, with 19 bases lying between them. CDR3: CASSLPPGNPESYEQYF. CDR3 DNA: TGTGCCAGCAGCTTGCCACCCGGGAATCCTGAGTCCTACGAGCAGTACTTC.

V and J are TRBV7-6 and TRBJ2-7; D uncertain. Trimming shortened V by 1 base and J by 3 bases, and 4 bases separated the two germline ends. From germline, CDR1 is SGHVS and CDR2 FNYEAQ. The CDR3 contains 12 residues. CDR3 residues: CASSLVVYEQYF. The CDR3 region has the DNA TGTGCCAGCAGCTTAGTGGTCTACGAGCAGTACTTC.

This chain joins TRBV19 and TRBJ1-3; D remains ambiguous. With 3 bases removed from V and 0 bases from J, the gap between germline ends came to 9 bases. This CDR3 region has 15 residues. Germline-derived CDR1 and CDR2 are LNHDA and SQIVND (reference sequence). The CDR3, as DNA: TGTGCCAGTAGTATTACGAGGTCCTCTGGAAACACCATATATTTT. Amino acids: CASSITRSSGNTIYF.

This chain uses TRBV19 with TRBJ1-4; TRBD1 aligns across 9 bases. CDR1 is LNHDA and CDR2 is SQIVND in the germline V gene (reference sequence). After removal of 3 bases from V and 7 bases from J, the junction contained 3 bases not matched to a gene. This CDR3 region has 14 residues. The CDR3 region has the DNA TGTGCCAGTAGTATGGGACAGGGAGGTGAAAAACTGTTTTTT. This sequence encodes CASSMGQGGEKLFF.

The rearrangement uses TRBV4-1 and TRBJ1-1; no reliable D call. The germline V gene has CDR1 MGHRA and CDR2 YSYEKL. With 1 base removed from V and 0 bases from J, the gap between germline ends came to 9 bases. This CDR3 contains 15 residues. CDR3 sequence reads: CASSQGAGVNTEAFF. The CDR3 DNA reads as TGCGCCAGCAGCCAAGGAGCTGGGGTGAACACTGAAGCTTTCTTT.

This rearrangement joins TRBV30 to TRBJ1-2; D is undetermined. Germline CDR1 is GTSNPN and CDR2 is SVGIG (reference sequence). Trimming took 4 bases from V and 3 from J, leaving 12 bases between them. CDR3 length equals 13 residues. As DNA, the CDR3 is TGTGCCTGGAATGGGCATCTGGACTATGGCTACACCTTC. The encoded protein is CAWNGHLDYGYTF.

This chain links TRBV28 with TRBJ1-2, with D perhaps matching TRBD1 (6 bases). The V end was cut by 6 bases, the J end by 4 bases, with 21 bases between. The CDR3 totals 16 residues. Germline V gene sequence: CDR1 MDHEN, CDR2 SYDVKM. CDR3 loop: CASSQEERGRGYGYTF. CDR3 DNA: TGTGCCAGCAGCCAAGAGGAGAGGGGGAGAGGCTATGGCTACACCTTC.

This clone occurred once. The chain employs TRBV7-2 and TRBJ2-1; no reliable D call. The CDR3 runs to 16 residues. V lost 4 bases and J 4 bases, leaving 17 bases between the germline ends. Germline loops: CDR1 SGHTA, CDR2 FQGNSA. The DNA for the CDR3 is TGTGCCAGCAGCTCTACTATGGACCGAATATACAATGAGCAGTTCTTC. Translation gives CASSSTMDRIYNEQFF.